These 31 T cell receptor beta chains came from one sample sequenced in a study of cytomegalovirus exposure and HLA in healthy donors. In the PCR, 60 Vbeta and 13 Jbeta primers were used. Sequencing used immunoSEQ multiplex PCR; TCRdb keeps in-frame clones, though not all of them. The sample includes 30,000 to 35,000 clones, roughly 78% seen only once; the top ten take about 6.3%. Material: PBMCs. The origin of the receptors is a male donor in good health and CMV-seronegative.

V is TRBV7-9 and J is TRBJ1-5, with 8 bases that match TRBD1. This CDR3 contains 13 residues. The germline gives CDR1 SEHNR, CDR2 FQNEAQ (reference sequence). Trimming cost V 6 bases and J 6 bases; bases outside gene matches: 4. The DNA of the CDR3 is TGTGCCAGCAGTTCTGACAGGGGTCAGCCCCAGCATTTT. Protein sequence: CASSSDRGQPQHF.

This clone was seen a handful of times. The rearrangement uses TRBV15 and TRBJ1-1, with a weak D call TRBD1 (5 bases). Germline V lookup: CDR1 LNHNV, CDR2 YYDKDF (reference sequence). There are 15 residues in the CDR3. The V gene lost 6 bases and the J gene lost 0 bases, with 14 bases spanning the gap. For the CDR3, the DNA is TGTGCCACCAGAACAGGCTTGAGCATGAACACTGAAGCTTTCTTT. Protein product: CATRTGLSMNTEAFF.

DNA of the CDR3: TGTGCCAGCAGTTTAGCGCGGGGGAACACTGAAGCTTTCTTT. Translation: CASSLARGNTEAFF. The chain joins TRBV27 to TRBJ1-1; no clear D gene. CDR3 length equals 14 residues. The V end lost 2 bases, the J end lost 1 base, and 8 bases lay between the germline ends. Germline values: CDR1 MNHEY, CDR2 SMNVEV (reference sequence).

In its sample, this clone is medium-sized (0.01 to 0.1%). J is TRBJ1-4 and V is TRBV5-4, with TRBD1 matching over 8 bases. After removal of 1 base from V and 8 bases from J, the junction contained 4 bases not matched to a gene. The CDR3 contains 14 residues. Germline-derived CDR1 and CDR2 are SGHNT and YYREEE (reference sequence). CDR3 residues: CASSLQGASEKLFF. In DNA, the CDR3 is TGTGCCAGCAGCTTGCAGGGGGCGAGCGAAAAACTGTTTTTT. The full variable domain, rest sourced from reference TRBV5-4 and TRBJ1-4, is ETGVTQSPTHLIKTRGQQVTLRCSSQSGHNTVSWYQQALGQGPQFIFQYYREEENGRGNFPPRFSGLQFPNYSSELNVNALELDDSALYLCASSLQGASEKLFFGSGTQLSVL.

The chain is built from TRBV10-3 and TRBJ1-2; D perhaps matches TRBD1 (5 bases). Germline V CDR1 and CDR2: ENHRY, SYGVKD. This CDR3 has 14 amino acids. Trimming cost V 0 bases and J 7 bases, with 12 bases left between them. Here the CDR3 DNA reads TGTGCCATCAGTGAGTCACTGGGGGGAAGTGGCTACACCTTC. Translating it yields CAISESLGGSGYTF.

J is TRBJ2-5 and V is TRBV2; 11 bases agree with TRBD2. Germline V gene lookup returns CDR1 SNHLY and CDR2 FYNNEI. With 8 bases clipped from V and 5 bases from J, the junction kept 16 bases outside the gene matches. This CDR3 comprises 17 residues. CDR3 in amino acids: CASYGGGTSGSWETQYF. CDR3 in DNA: TGTGCCAGCTACGGTGGGGGAACTAGCGGGAGTTGGGAGACCCAGTACTTC.

The CDR3 loop is CASSATLDRINQPQHF. For the CDR3, the DNA is TGTGCCAGCAGTGCTACGTTAGACAGAATCAATCAGCCCCAGCATTTT. This chain links TRBV6-6 with TRBJ1-5; D is possibly TRBD1 (5 bases). The CDR3 consists of 16 residues. The V end lost 5 bases, the J end lost 3 bases, and 17 bases lay between the germline ends. The germline V gene encodes CDR1 MNHNY and CDR2 SVGAGI (reference sequence).

The count of this clone is one. V gene TRBV28 combines with J gene TRBJ1-5; D may be TRBD1 (5 bases). The germline CDR1 and CDR2 sequences are MDHEN and SYDVKM. CDR3 size: 12 residues. V shed 6 bases and J shed 7 bases, with 10 bases lying between them. DNA of the CDR3: TGTGCCAGCAGCCAGGGCAGGCAGCCCCAGCATTTT. It encodes CASSQGRQPQHF.

This rearrangement joins TRBV7-9 to TRBJ2-7, with 8 bases that match TRBD1. Germline-derived CDR1 and CDR2 are SEHNR and FQNEAQ (reference sequence). V lost 5 bases to trimming and J lost 6 bases; unmatched junction nucleotides: 9. There are 14 residues in the CDR3. The CDR3 loop reads CASSIGQGLSEQYF. CDR3 sequence (DNA): TGTGCCAGCAGCATCGGACAGGGTCTATCCGAGCAGTACTTC.

The V and J genes are TRBV6-5 and TRBJ2-5, with D unresolved. CDR3 size: 15 residues. V was shortened by 2 bases and J by 5 bases, with 15 bases between the two germline ends. Germline-derived CDR1 and CDR2 are MNHEY and SVGAGI. CDR3 protein: CASSYRPGFGETQYF. CDR3 nucleotide sequence: TGTGCCAGCAGTTACCGCCCGGGTTTTGGGGAGACCCAGTACTTC.

The V gene is TRBV27, the J gene TRBJ2-5, with 8 bases that match TRBD1. CDR3 length: 16 residues. The trim removed 5 bases at V and 5 bases at J, leaving 13 bases unmatched. The germline V gene has CDR1 MNHEY and CDR2 SMNVEV (reference sequence). The CDR3 DNA sequence: TGTGCCAGCAGTCCTACCGGGACAGGTGCCCTGGAGACCCAGTACTTC. Encoded protein: CASSPTGTGALETQYF.

The rearrangement joins TRBV11-2 to TRBJ1-5, with D unclear. The germline gives CDR1 SGHAT, CDR2 FQNNGV. Trimming removed 3 bases from V and 9 bases from J, with 12 bases in between. The CDR3 has 13 residues. CDR3 DNA sequence: TGTGCCAGCAGCTTCCAACAGAATTCGCCCCAGCATTTT. Protein product: CASSFQQNSPQHF.

The rearrangement uses TRBV5-6 and TRBJ1-5; TRBD1 matches 7 bases. J was trimmed by 6 bases and V by 2 bases; bases with no gene match: 5. Germline loops: CDR1 SGHDT, CDR2 YYEEEE. There are 14 residues in the CDR3. As DNA, the CDR3 is TGTGCCAGCAGCTTTTGGGCAGGGGGTCAGCCCCAGCATTTT. Encoded protein: CASSFWAGGQPQHF.

This chain uses TRBV7-9 with TRBJ1-2, with a weak D call TRBD1 (6 bases). Trimming took 2 bases from V and 5 from J, leaving 6 bases between them. The CDR3 has 12 residues. Germline V gives CDR1 SEHNR, CDR2 FQNEAQ (reference sequence). CDR3 sequence: CASSLQGYGYTF. CDR3 sequence (DNA): TGTGCCAGCAGCTTACAGGGGTATGGCTACACCTTC.

The chain couples TRBV6-6 to TRBJ1-6; D remains unclear. Germline lookup yields CDR1 MNHNY and CDR2 SVGAGI (reference sequence). V lost 6 bases and J lost 7, with 10 bases in between. This CDR3 is built from 13 residues. Written as DNA, the CDR3 is TGTGCCAGCAGATGGGCCTTGAATTCACCCCTCCACTTT. Translation gives CASRWALNSPLHF.

CDR3 DNA: TGCAGCGGGACAGTTTGGAACACTGAAGCTTTCTTT. Protein: CSGTVWNTEAFF. The chain uses TRBV29-1 and TRBJ1-1; a possible D gene is TRBD1 (6 bases). V lost 7 bases to trimming and J lost 1 base, with 10 bases between them. Germline CDR1 SQVTM, CDR2 ANQGSEA. CDR3 length: 12 residues. Complete variable domain (other parts from reference TRBV29-1 and TRBJ1-1): SAVISQKPSRDICQRGTSLTIQCQVDSQVTMMFWYRQQPGQSLTLIATANQGSEATYESGFVIDKFPISRPNLTFSTLTVSNMSPEDSSIYLCSGTVWNTEAFFGQGTRLTVV.

The rearrangement links TRBV18 to TRBJ1-4; 11 nucleotides align to TRBD1. Looked up from germline, CDR1 is KGHSH and CDR2 is LQKENI. Germline trimming cut 4 bases from V and 6 bases from J; bases unmatched to any gene: 10. This CDR3 has 17 residues. The CDR3 DNA follows: TGTGCCAGCTCACGGACAGGGGGCGCCCCGAGGGATGAAAAACTGTTTTTT. This encodes CASSRTGGAPRDEKLFF. Variable domain in full (rest from reference TRBV18 and TRBJ1-4): NAGVMQNPRHLVRRRGQEARLRCSPMKGHSHVYWYRQLPEEGLKFMVYLQKENIIDESGMPKERFSAEFPKEGPSILRIQQVVRGDSAAYFCASSRTGGAPRDEKLFFGSGTQLSVL.

This clone was seen once. V and J are TRBV10-2 and TRBJ1-2; 10 bases line up with TRBD1. The V segment lost 0 bases and the J segment 8 bases; nucleotides outside the gene matches: 9. CDR1 and CDR2 from the germline V gene are WSHSY and SAAADI. This CDR3 has 16 residues. The chain's CDR3 is CASSESSGTGAYGYTF. The CDR3 DNA is TGCGCCAGCAGTGAGTCTTCTGGGACAGGGGCCTACGGCTACACCTTC.

This clone was counted only a few times. The chain combines TRBV11-3 with TRBJ1-1; 9 bases are shared with TRBD1. Germline V gene sequence: CDR1 SGHNT, CDR2 YENEEA. The CDR3 extends over 14 amino acids. The junction had 5 bases not matched to a gene; V was cut back by 5 bases and J by 4 bases. The CDR3 DNA reads as TGTGCCAGCAGCCTCGGACAGGGGACCACTGAAGCTTTCTTT. Translation gives CASSLGQGTTEAFF. Using reference TRBV11-3 and TRBJ1-1 for the parts outside the CDR3, the full variable domain is EAGVVQSPRYKIIEKKQPVAFWCNPISGHNTLYWYLQNLGQGPELLIRYENEEAVDDSQLPKDRFSAERLKGVDSTLKIQPAELGDSAVYLCASSLGQGTTEAFFGQGTRLTVV.

V gene TRBV30 combines with J gene TRBJ1-1, with 7 bases matching TRBD1. Germline CDR1 GTSNPN, CDR2 SVGIG (reference sequence). V lost 4 bases, J lost 1 base, and 3 bases stayed unmatched. The CDR3 is made up of 13 amino acids. CDR3 nucleotides: TGTGCCTGGACCCGGACAGGGAACACTGAAGCTTTCTTT. Protein product: CAWTRTGNTEAFF. The whole variable domain, remainder taken from reference TRBV30 and TRBJ1-1, is SQTIHQWPATLVQPVGSPLSLECTVEGTSNPNLYWYRQAAGRGLQLLFYSVGIGQISSEVPQNLSASRPQDRQFILSSKKLLLSDSGFYLCAWTRTGNTEAFFGQGTRLTVV.

The V gene is TRBV7-9, the J gene TRBJ2-2, with D uncertain. Germline lookup yields CDR1 SEHNR and CDR2 FQNEAQ (reference sequence). CDR3 size: 12 residues. Trimming removed 5 bases at V and 7 bases at J, with 8 bases between. CDR3 region: CASSLSNGELFF. In DNA form, the CDR3 reads TGTGCCAGCAGCCTCAGTAACGGGGAGCTGTTTTTT.

The V gene is TRBV5-1, the J gene TRBJ1-2; perhaps TRBD1 as D (6 bases). The CDR3 is made up of 14 amino acids. V lost 0 bases and J 5 bases, leaving 11 bases between the germline ends. Germline CDR1 reads SGHRS; CDR2 reads YFSETQ. The CDR3 DNA follows: TGCGCCAGCAGCTTGGCCCTGGGGGCTTATGGCTACACCTTC. This sequence encodes CASSLALGAYGYTF.

This clone was counted between two and nine times. The chain links TRBV9 to TRBJ2-2, with 7 bases that match TRBD1. Germline trimming cut 1 base from V and 7 bases from J; bases unmatched to any gene: 7. Germline V gene data show CDR1 as SGDLS and CDR2 as YYNGEE. CDR3 length: 15 amino acids. The CDR3 DNA follows: TGTGCCAGCAGCGTAAGCGAGGGGGCAGTCGGGGAGCTGTTTTTT. It translates to CASSVSEGAVGELFF.

The chain couples TRBV4-1 to TRBJ1-1; D gene uncertain. With 0 bases removed from V and 4 bases from J, the gap between germline ends came to 21 bases. This CDR3 is 18 amino acids long. Germline values: CDR1 MGHRA, CDR2 YSYEKL. CDR3 region: CASSQDPALDSWSTEAFF. CDR3 nucleotide sequence: TGCGCCAGCAGCCAAGACCCCGCCCTTGACTCTTGGTCCACTGAAGCTTTCTTT.

The rearrangement joins TRBV5-6 to TRBJ1-2; D gene unclear. The CDR3 loop spans 12 amino acids. Looked up from germline, CDR1 is SGHDT and CDR2 is YYEEEE. The V and J ends lost 0 bases and 7 bases respectively, with 7 bases between them. In DNA, the CDR3 is TGTGCCAGCAGCTTGGCCCCCTCTGGCTACACCTTC. Translating it yields CASSLAPSGYTF.

The chain joins TRBV6-5 to TRBJ1-2, with a tentative D call TRBD1 (5 bases). V was trimmed by 8 bases and J by 3 bases, leaving 19 bases between them. Germline V gene data show CDR1 as MNHEY and CDR2 as SVGAGI. CDR3 length equals 15 residues. The CDR3 spells CASSTRGRLYYGYTF. CDR3 in DNA: TGTGCCAGCTCCACCCGGGGGAGGCTGTACTATGGCTACACCTTC.

CDR3 protein: CATRTSGDIQYF. In nucleotides, the CDR3 is TGTGCCACCCGAACTAGCGGCGACATTCAGTACTTC. V gene TRBV6-5 combines with J gene TRBJ2-4; 8 bases agree with TRBD2. There are 12 residues in the CDR3. Trimming at V came to 10 bases and at J to 8 bases, leaving 7 bases not matched to a gene. Germline CDR1 reads MNHEY; CDR2 reads SVGAGI.

This chain joins TRBV11-2 and TRBJ1-1, with D perhaps TRBD1 (5 bases). Germline CDR1 is SGHAT and CDR2 is FQNNGV. CDR3 length: 15 amino acids. Trimming took 2 bases from V and 0 from J, leaving 10 bases between them. CDR3 DNA: TGTGCCAGCAGCTTATCGCGGGGCATGAACACTGAAGCTTTCTTT. Translation gives CASSLSRGMNTEAFF.

This clone was counted between two and nine times. The chain recombines TRBV5-1 with TRBJ1-1; D might be TRBD1 (5 bases). The CDR3 is made up of 13 amino acids. Trimming shortened V by 4 bases and J by 5 bases, and 12 bases separated the two germline ends. CDR1 and CDR2 from the germline V gene are SGHRS and YFSETQ. For the CDR3, the DNA is TGCGCCAGCAGCGGCGACAGTGGAACTGAAGCTTTCTTT. Amino acid sequence: CASSGDSGTEAFF.

The V and J genes are TRBV7-2 and TRBJ2-1, with 10 bases matching TRBD1. The trim removed 4 bases at V and 9 bases at J, leaving 6 bases unmatched. This CDR3 has 14 amino acids. Germline lookup yields CDR1 SGHTA and CDR2 FQGNSA. CDR3 nucleotide sequence: TGTGCCAGCAGCTGGGACAGGGGTGGGGTTGAGCAGTTCTTC. Protein sequence: CASSWDRGGVEQFF.

The chain couples TRBV7-6 to TRBJ1-6; D is perhaps TRBD1 (6 bases). CDR1 is SGHVS and CDR2 is FNYEAQ in the germline V gene. The CDR3 has 13 amino acids. V was clipped by 5 bases and J by 8 bases, with 10 bases between them. This chain's CDR3 is CASSRRQDSPLHF. The CDR3 DNA follows: TGTGCCAGCAGCAGACGACAGGATTCACCCCTCCACTTT. Drawing the rest from reference TRBV7-6 and TRBJ1-6, the complete variable domain is GAGVSQSPRYKVTKRGQDVALRCDPISGHVSLYWYRQALGQGPEFLTYFNYEAQQDKSGLPNDRFSAERPEGSISTLTIQRTEQRDSAMYRCASSRRQDSPLHFGNGTRLTVT.